This T cell receptor (beta chain) was retrieved from a study of graft-versus-host responses after intestinal transplantation. Overall study context: Each recipient received a multivisceral, liver-intestinal, or isolated intestinal graft. After anti-thymocyte globulin induction, recipients took tacrolimus and steroids for about 3 years.

Using immunoSEQ multiplex PCR, the repertoire was profiled, and TCRdb retains in-frame clones only, with some absent. The sample contains over 65,000 clones, 91% of which appear only once. The CDR3 is 13 amino acids. Findings and limits, study-wide: GvH clones turned up in recipient marrow; some had shown up first in ileum or blood. Graft-versus-host to host-versus-graft clonal ratios in allografts were high in patients with graft-donor T cell macrochimerism.

As concerns this clone: The target antigen is unknown.

The sequenced sample was unstimulated CD4+ T cells sorted from spleen or lymph node cells, obtained before intestinal transplant. This chain joins TRBV21-1 and TRBJ2-7; the table gives TRBD1 as D, unverified against the DNA. TRBV21-1 is annotated as a pseudogene. The clonotype originates from a human donor who received an intestinal transplant. The CDR3 protein is CASSKEGTYEQYF. Here the CDR3 DNA reads TGTGCCAGCAGCAAAGAGGGGACCTACGAGCAGTACTTC.